This T cell receptor (beta chain) was sequenced during a study of long-term antiretroviral therapy in people with HIV. The assay used was immunoSEQ (version v3.0), run at survey level. Profiled with immunoSEQ multiplex PCR; TCRdb holds only in-frame clones, not every one. The table lists over 15,000 clones, 90% to 95% of them singletons. The CDR3 consists of 13 residues. V was clipped by 3 bases and J by 9 bases, with 12 bases between them. Germline lookup yields CDR1 SGHVS and CDR2 FQNEAQ. HIV-positive participants all received treatment in the United States. The TCR sequence derives from a man aged 60 to 75 with HIV. The chain has TRBV7-8 and TRBJ2-1; D is undetermined. The material was unsorted PBMCs, obtained 0.3 years after starting antiretroviral therapy. Here the CDR3 reads CASSFLSAVEQFF. CDR3 coding DNA: TGTGCCAGCAGCTTTTTGTCCGCCGTTGAGCAGTTCTTC.